A single count supports the clone carrying this T cell receptor beta chain. Generated by immunoSEQ multiplex PCR, the TCRdb table keeps only in-frame clones and is missing some. Of fewer than 85,000 clones in the sample, approximately 80% were seen once. Germline CDR1 reads LNHDA; CDR2 reads SQIVND (reference sequence). The CDR3 length is 13 residues. Trimming removed 1 base from V and 8 bases from J, with 11 bases in between. The source of the sample is a study of T cell clones after liver transplantation. Study as a whole: Draws occurred before transplant, before withdrawal, and after complete or failed withdrawal.

The receptor's source is a human patient who received a liver transplant. Some T cells may possibly be graft donor cells. The genes are TRBV19 and TRBJ1-2; D is unresolved. The sequencing used CD4+ T cells from blood, collected 12 months after liver transplant. CDR3 coding DNA: TGTGCCAGTAGTATAGGAACCAGACCAGGCTACACCTTC. Its translation: CASSIGTRPGYTF.